The T cell receptor (beta chain) under discussion was sequenced for a study of beta chain features in type 1 diabetes. General study points: Type 1 diabetes patients had TCRB CDR3s that were shorter (moderately but significantly so) in all four CD4+ subsets. There was no resolution here of whether HLA type influences TCRB rearrangement.

Germline V lookup: CDR1 SGHDN, CDR2 FVKESK. Trimming stripped 4 bases from V and 3 bases from J, with 7 bases between. CDR3 length: 12 amino acids. A word on this clone: Its antigen is unknown.

As every portion of the isolated RNA was reverse transcribed, the sequencing read expressed TCRB transcripts. Sequencing of naive, central memory and regulatory T cell samples gave an average of about 3.57 million reads. Using immunoSEQ multiplex PCR, the repertoire was profiled, and TCRdb retains in-frame clones only, with some absent. In the table there are 130,000 or so clones, around 15% of which are singletons. The sequence was collected from a young man with type 1 diabetes. V is TRBV14 and J is TRBJ2-7; D is undetermined. Source material: central memory CD4+ T cells from blood. In DNA form, the CDR3 reads TGTGCCAGCAGCCCGTCGATCTACGAGCAGTACTTC. Protein product: CASSPSIYEQYF.